This T cell receptor beta chain was captured in a study of T-cell reconstitution after alpha-beta-depleted transplantation in children. A library of TCRbeta sequences, prepared with unique molecular identifiers, was generated. TCRdb fed the PCR reads into MiXCR, producing one record per CDR3 protein. The sample holds 150,000 to 250,000 distinct CDR3 sequences, 5% to 6.5% seen once. This clonotype was recorded at least ten times. The V end was cut by 4 bases, the J end by 0 bases, with 11 bases between. In germline, CDR1 is LGHNA, CDR2 YSLEER. The CDR3 is made up of 15 amino acids. Here the sequenced sample was PBMCs, taken before TCRalphabeta/CD19-depleted stem cell transplant. The TCR comes from a girl under two years old with combined immunodeficiency, due to receive a stem cell transplant. This sequence joins TRBV4-3 and TRBJ2-3; D unresolved. For the CDR3, the DNA is TGCGCCAGCAGCCCCGGGTCCACTAGCACAGATACGCAGTATTTT. This gives the protein CASSPGSTSTDTQYF.